These T cell receptor beta chains were read from a single sample in a study of T-cell reconstitution after alpha-beta-depleted transplantation in children. TCRdb ran MiXCR on the PCR reads and lists one entry per CDR3 protein. The sample carries 220,000 or so distinct CDR3 sequences, roughly 8.2% recorded once. Source: PBMCs, mostly from graft donor cells, taken 180 days after TCRalphabeta/CD19-depleted stem cell transplant. These TCRs come from a male patient between 5 and 17 years old who had a stem cell transplant for acute lymphoblastic leukemia, so the T cells may come from the graft donor. Both conserved end residues are part of each CDR3. D genes are given only for firm matches. Clone sizes are given selectively: once, few, many, or a class where the clone is expanded.

TRBJ2-5 | . | TRBV6-1 | many | 15 | CASRRQAGTQETQYF | TGTGCCAGCAGGCGCCAGGCAGGGACCCAAGAGACCCAGTACTTC
TRBJ2-1 | . | TRBV5-3 | once | 14 | CARSLGIGGNEQFF | TGTGCCAGGAGCTTGGGGATAGGGGGCAATGAGCAGTTCTTC
TRBJ2-6 | . | TRBV19 | . | 15 | CASSIGDSGANVLTF | TGTGCCAGTAGTATAGGCGACTCTGGGGCCAACGTCCTGACTTTC
TRBJ1-5 | TRBD1 | TRBV5-5 | many | 18 | CASSLGQGRPGSNQPQHF | TGTGCCAGCAGCTTAGGACAGGGGAGGCCGGGTAGCAATCAGCCCCAGCATTTT
TRBJ1-2 | . | TRBV7-2 | many | 15 | CASSLAEAGSYGYTF | TGTGCCAGCAGCTTAGCCGAGGCAGGGAGCTATGGCTACACCTTC
TRBJ2-2 | TRBD1 | TRBV7-9 | many | 17 | CASSSTRQGENTGELFF | TGTGCCAGCAGCTCGACGAGACAGGGGGAGAACACCGGGGAGCTGTTTTTT
TRBJ2-2 | . | TRBV2 | many | 11 | CASRTVGELFF | TGTGCCAGCAGAACAGTTGGGGAGCTGTTTTTT
TRBJ2-7 | TRBD1 | TRBV5-5 | many | 14 | CASSSTGYVYEQYF | TGTGCCAGCAGCTCGACAGGGTATGTCTACGAGCAGTACTTC
TRBJ2-1 | . | TRBV7-9 | many | 17 | CASTPRLLWRKRREQFF | TGTGCCAGCACCCCCCGGCTCCTGTGGAGAAAAAGACGTGAGCAGTTCTTC
TRBJ1-1 | TRBD1 | TRBV4-3 | . | 18 | CASSQETGFGVLNTEAFF | TGCGCCAGCAGCCAAGAGACAGGGTTTGGGGTCTTGAACACTGAAGCTTTCTTT
TRBJ2-3 | . | TRBV10-2 | few | 14 | CASSGGLSTDTQYF | TGCGCCAGCAGTGGGGGGCTAAGCACAGATACGCAGTATTTT
TRBJ1-2 | . | TRBV2 | many | 11 | CASSEAEGYTF | TGTGCCAGCAGTGAAGCTGAGGGCTACACCTTC
TRBJ2-1 | TRBD2 | TRBV15 | many | 18 | CATSRVGGAGGSYNEQFF | TGTGCCACCAGCCGGGTCGGAGGGGCGGGGGGCTCCTACAATGAGCAGTTCTTC
TRBJ1-5 | . | TRBV28 | many | 13 | CASSFEGSQPQHF | TGTGCCAGCAGTTTTGAGGGGAGTCAGCCCCAGCATTTT
TRBJ1-4 | . | TRBV13 | many | 15 | CASSSRTAPHEKLFF | TGTGCCAGCAGCAGCCGGACTGCTCCTCATGAAAAACTGTTTTTT
TRBJ2-1 | TRBD1 | TRBV6-1 | . | 14 | CASNEKAGGREQFF | TGTGCCAGCAATGAAAAGGCAGGGGGTCGGGAGCAGTTCTTC
TRBJ1-1 | . | TRBV4-3 | many | 15 | CASSQVKLLNTEAFF | TGCGCCAGCAGCCAAGTAAAACTCTTGAACACTGAAGCTTTCTTT
TRBJ2-3 | . | TRBV7-9 | many | 12 | CASTPSTDTQYF | TGTGCCAGCACCCCTAGCACAGATACGCAGTATTTT
TRBJ1-2 | . | TRBV12-3/TRBV12-4 | many | 15 | CASSHSRSRGYGYTF | TGTGCCAGCAGCCACAGTCGGTCTAGAGGCTATGGCTACACCTTC
TRBJ2-1 | . | TRBV29-1 | many | 13 | CSVEDSGIGSQFF | TGCAGCGTTGAAGATTCGGGAATAGGTTCCCAGTTCTTC
TRBJ2-7 | . | TRBV19 | few | 16 | CASSIAHRASSYEQYF | TGTGCCAGTAGTATAGCTCACAGGGCAAGCTCCTACGAGCAGTACTTC
TRBJ2-3 | . | TRBV12-3/TRBV12-4 | many | 13 | CAEGDRLTDTQYF | TGTGCGGAGGGGGACAGACTCACAGATACGCAGTATTTT
TRBJ2-7 | . | TRBV28 | many | 12 | CADRDSEDEQYF | TGTGCCGACCGGGACTCCGAGGACGAGCAGTACTTC
TRBJ1-1 | . | TRBV23-1 | few | 14 | CASKTAGRGTEAFF | TGCGCCAGCAAAACCGCAGGGCGCGGCACTGAAGCTTTCTTT
TRBJ1-2 | . | TRBV28 | many | 14 | CASSYTRVGYGYTF | TGTGCCAGCAGTTACACCAGGGTGGGATATGGCTACACCTTC
TRBJ1-2 | TRBD1 | TRBV7-2 | many | 12 | CASRGQYYGYTF | TGTGCCAGCAGGGGACAGTACTATGGCTACACCTTC
TRBJ2-1 | . | TRBV28 | many | 14 | CASSLTAGGNEQFF | TGTGCCAGCAGTCTGACAGCGGGCGGGAATGAGCAGTTCTTC
TRBJ2-7 | . | TRBV7-9 | many | 14 | CASSLGLSVNEQYF | TGTGCCAGCAGCTTAGGACTAAGCGTGAACGAGCAGTACTTC
TRBJ1-1 | . | TRBV6-2/TRBV6-3 | . | 11 | CASGENTEAFF | TGTGCCAGCGGGGAGAACACTGAAGCTTTCTTT
TRBJ2-7 | . | TRBV4-3 | many | 13 | CASSRWDSYEQYF | TGCGCCAGCAGCAGATGGGACTCCTACGAGCAGTACTTC
TRBJ2-3 | . | TRBV19 | . | 15 | CASTPFGGLPNTQYF | TGTGCCAGTACTCCTTTTGGGGGGTTACCGAATACGCAGTATTTT
TRBJ1-2 | TRBD1 | TRBV6-5 | many | 18 | CASSYFAGQGRYNYGYTF | TGTGCCAGCAGTTACTTTGCGGGACAGGGAAGGTATAACTATGGCTACACCTTC
TRBJ2-1 | . | TRBV3-1 | many | 17 | CASSAYFDRTTYNEQFF | TGTGCCAGCAGCGCTTACTTCGACAGGACTACCTACAATGAGCAGTTCTTC
TRBJ1-1 | TRBD1 | TRBV5-1 | few | 14 | CASSMTGINTEAFF | TGCGCCAGCAGCATGACAGGGATTAACACTGAAGCTTTCTTT
TRBJ1-3 | TRBD1 | TRBV20-1 | many | 15 | CSARDPRTGGNTIYF | TGCAGTGCTAGAGACCCCAGGACAGGCGGAAACACCATATATTTT
TRBJ1-2 | TRBD1 | TRBV3-1 | many | 13 | CASSQPGGVGYTF | TGTGCCAGCAGCCAACCAGGGGGCGTGGGCTACACCTTC
TRBJ1-6 | . | TRBV6-2/TRBV6-3 | many | 14 | CASSIGAGDSPLHF | TGTGCCAGCAGCATCGGGGCAGGGGATTCACCCCTCCACTTT
TRBJ1-5 | . | TRBV7-6 | many | 16 | CASSLAPVSGGQPQHF | TGTGCCAGCAGCTTAGCGCCGGTGTCTGGAGGTCAGCCCCAGCATTTT
TRBJ1-2 | . | TRBV6-5 | many | 17 | CASSPIRGQISTYGYTF | TGTGCCAGCAGCCCTATACGGGGACAAATTAGCACCTATGGCTACACCTTC
TRBJ2-7 | TRBD1 | TRBV12-3/TRBV12-4 | many | 14 | CASSSGTGGVEQYF | TGTGCCAGCAGCTCCGGGACAGGGGGGGTCGAGCAGTACTTC
TRBJ2-3 | TRBD2 | TRBV29-1 | many | 14 | CSVGGGSPTDTQYF | TGCAGCGTTGGAGGCGGGAGCCCCACAGATACGCAGTATTTT
TRBJ2-5 | . | TRBV12-3/TRBV12-4 | many | 14 | CASSLKRQKETQYF | TGTGCCAGCAGTTTAAAGAGGCAGAAAGAGACCCAGTACTTC